Below, one T cell receptor (beta chain) is given with its context. This clonotype has more than one count but fewer than ten. Its binding antigen is unknown. Per-nucleotide qualities are absent, and no much larger clonotype sits a single base away. The donors were 40 or so Caucasian individuals from Russia, aged roughly 6 to 100 years, who were systemically healthy. Roughly 9.5 milliliters of peripheral blood were drawn from each donor into EDTA-treated Vacutainer tubes. Ficoll-Paque density-gradient centrifugation was used to isolate PBMCs, with at least 6.5 million obtained per sample. Total RNA, at least 5.5 micrograms per sample, was extracted from PBMCs with Trizol reagent. For every donor, an aliquot of PBMCs went through flow cytometry to measure the percentages of naive CD45RAhigh/CD27high T cells. From the germline V gene (reference sequence), CDR1 is DFQATT and CDR2 is SNEGSKA. After removal of 5 bases from V and 4 bases from J, the junction retains 8 bases not matched to a gene. Reading from cysteine to phenylalanine, the CDR3 counts 15 amino acids. Just the 45-base CDR3 DNA is kept, in frame starting at base 1.

The receptor library was made with 5' RACE. The instrument given in TCRdb is Illumina HiSeq 2500. A second about 6 to 11 cycle PCR used a sample-barcoded 5' primer and a J-beta primer mix. Each TCR beta cDNA molecule received a unique molecular identifier from a template-switch 5' adaptor carrying 12 random nucleotides. Each sample yielded at least 2.5 million CDR3-containing paired-end reads. All of the RNA was converted into first-strand cDNA using the Mint cDNA synthesis kit, with a TRBC-specific oligonucleotide serving as the primer. Following uracil-DNA glycosylase treatment, all cDNA underwent a first 18-cycle PCR with the universal primers M1SS and BC2_uni_R. Turning to the authors' computational methods: Normalization of each sample was performed by random selection of 1 million high-quality reads, each carrying a distinct molecular identifier. Instead of being binned into consensus sequences, reads that shared molecular identifiers were thrown out. MiTCR, run with a Q25 quality threshold and the strictest error-elimination algorithm, handled CDR3 identification, clonotype clustering and error correction. A nonparametric unseen species model with Euler transformation was used to estimate a lower bound on total TCR beta diversity. The public reads were quality trimmed at Q25 with fastp and then assembled into clones with MiXCR by TCRdb, keeping productive beta chains. CDR3 protein duplicates are merged, each entry listing the most common genes and DNA. In this record, the V and J calls reflect TCRdb's handling and not the investigators' own analysis. This sample has about 1.6 million distinct CDR3 sequences in its table, and almost 35% of those were observed once. The ten largest make up over 9% of the sample.

This record belongs to a study of blood T cells in healthy people across ages (dated by TCRdb to 2014 to 2015). Some background on the complete study: Template switching captured roughly one uniquely barcoded TCR beta cDNA molecule per two T cells in model experiments. The study measured age-related changes in TCR beta repertoire diversity using deep sequencing normalized with unique cDNA molecular identifiers. The donors were divided into four age groups: young (average 16 years), middle-aged (about 41), aged (roughly 66) and long-lived (roughly 82). Donors of different ages were randomly distributed across sequencing lanes to avoid experimental bias. For two donors (one aged 18 to 29 and one aged 80 or older), the study analyzed two additional independent replicas of 1 million unique cDNA reads from the same blood draw.

What the study reported, not specific to this receptor: Compared with the aged group, the long-lived group had more naive CD4+ T cells, fewer expanded clones and increased TCR diversity, suggesting age selection. Because the CMV infection status of the donors was unknown, age-related changes in expanded clonotypes may potentially have been confounded. Conclusive comparison of naive and antigen-experienced compartments was prevented by the profiling of bulk unsorted PBMCs. Observed TCR beta diversity per million T cells fell roughly linearly with age, and a significant reduction was already apparent by age around 44. Estimates of total diversity from one million sequenced T cells were regarded as lower bounds and underestimates. Observed TCR beta diversity correlated strongly with the percentage of naive T cells measured by flow cytometry.

The V and J segments used are TRBV20-1 and TRBJ2-3; the junction holds 11 bases that match TRBD2. This sequence was found in a woman aged 30 to 39 in good health. Sequencing was carried out using blood. The nucleotides read TGCAGTGCTGACCAACTAGCGGGAGTCGCAGATACGCAGTATTTT. Its translation reads: CSADQLAGVADTQYF.